This T cell receptor beta chain was captured by sequencing in a study of T cell clonotyping in hematopoietic cell transplantation. After removal of 5 bases from V and 5 bases from J, the junction contained 8 bases not matched to a gene. CDR1 SGHVS and CDR2 FNYEAQ come from the germline V gene. CDR3 size: 14 residues. Generated by immunoSEQ multiplex PCR, the TCRdb table keeps only in-frame clones and is missing some. Of roughly 17,000 clones detected, roughly 91% appear once; the ten largest clones hold about 5%. The sequenced material came from peripheral blood mononuclear cells. The receptor was derived from a man aged 35-49 years in good health. Some clones in this sample may be carry-over from other donors' samples. The chain carries TRBV7-6 and TRBJ2-5; 7 bases line up with TRBD2. CDR3 sequence reads: CASSRSGNGETQYF. The DNA of the CDR3 is TGTGCCAGCAGCCGAAGCGGGAACGGGGAGACCCAGTACTTC.